This T cell receptor beta chain stems from a study of blood T cells in healthy people across ages (dated by TCRdb to the mid-2010s). About the study as a whole: In model experiments, template switching captured about one uniquely barcoded TCR beta cDNA molecule for every two T cells. The study analyzed two additional independent replicas of 1 million unique cDNA reads from the same blood draw for two donors, one aged 18 to 30 and one aged 80 or older. To avoid experimental bias, donors of different ages were distributed randomly across sequencing lanes. Age-related changes in TCR beta repertoire diversity were measured in the study by deep sequencing normalized with unique cDNA molecular identifiers. The donors were divided into four age groups: young (average approximately 17 years), middle-aged (approximately 42), aged (approximately 59) and long-lived (about 80). General findings and caveats noted by the study authors: Estimates of total diversity based on one million sequenced T cells were regarded as lower bounds and as underestimates. As age increased, observed TCR beta diversity per million T cells dropped in a roughly linear way, and a significant reduction was already evident by age about 40. Compared with the aged group, more naive CD4+ T cells, fewer expanded clones and increased TCR diversity were shown by the long-lived group, suggesting age selection. Observed TCR beta diversity correlated strongly with the percentage of naive T cells measured by flow cytometry. Because the CMV infection status of the donors was unknown, age-related changes in expanded clonotypes may potentially have been confounded. Since profiling was done on bulk unsorted PBMCs, naive and antigen-experienced compartments could not be conclusively compared.

Donors were about 36 systemically healthy Caucasian individuals from Russia aged roughly 6 to 100 years. Approximately 11 milliliters of peripheral blood were drawn from each donor into EDTA-treated Vacutainer tubes. Ficoll-Paque density-gradient centrifugation was used to isolate PBMCs, with at least 6.5 million per sample. Trizol reagent was used to extract total RNA from the PBMCs, yielding at least 5.5 micrograms per sample. For every donor, an aliquot of PBMCs went through flow cytometry to measure the percentages of naive CD45RAhigh/CD27high T cells. Notes on this clonotype: The specificity of this receptor is unknown. No quality values exist for individual bases; no much larger clone is one base distant.

The CDR3 starts with the cysteine, ends with the phenylalanine, and has 13 residues. Solely the CDR3 DNA is kept, with 39 bases framed from the first base. The trim is 7 bases for V and 3 bases for J, with a gap of 12 bases between the germline ends. Library prep was done by 5' RACE. The run used an Illumina HiSeq 2500. The second PCR ran for about 6 to 12 cycles and used a J-beta primer mix along with a sample-barcoded 5' primer. A unique molecular identifier was introduced onto each TCR beta cDNA molecule by a template-switch 5' adaptor carrying 12 random nucleotides. Each sample yielded at least 3 million CDR3-containing paired-end reads. All of the RNA was converted into first-strand cDNA using the Mint cDNA synthesis kit, with a TRBC-specific oligonucleotide serving as the primer. After uracil-DNA glycosylase treatment, a first 18-cycle PCR used universal primers M1SS and BC2_uni_R on all cDNA. From the authors' description of their analysis: Normalization of each sample was performed by random selection of 1 million high-quality reads, each carrying a distinct molecular identifier. Instead of being binned into consensus sequences, reads that shared molecular identifiers were thrown out. CDR3 identification, clonotype clustering and error correction used MiTCR with a Q25 quality threshold and the strictest error-elimination algorithm. A nonparametric unseen species model with Euler transformation was used to estimate lower-bound total TCR beta diversity. The raw public data were reprocessed by TCRdb itself: fastp quality trimming at Q25, MiXCR clonotype calling, in-frame beta chains only. Each entry is one CDR3 protein sequence, shown with its most common DNA and genes. The V and J calls, along with clone size, are taken from TCRdb and not from the paper's own processing. This sample comprises 850,000 to 1,100,000 distinct CDR3 sequences, around two fifths of them detected only once. Around 14% of the sample comes from the top ten.

Here the chain combines TRBV12-3 or TRBV12-4 and TRBJ1-1; a weak D assignment points to TRBD1 (5 bases agree). This clonotype originated in a man between 18 and 35 years old in good health. Source material: blood. The CDR3 protein is CASTFGRDTEAFF. The DNA sequence follows: TGTGCCAGCACCTTCGGCAGGGACACTGAAGCTTTCTTT.